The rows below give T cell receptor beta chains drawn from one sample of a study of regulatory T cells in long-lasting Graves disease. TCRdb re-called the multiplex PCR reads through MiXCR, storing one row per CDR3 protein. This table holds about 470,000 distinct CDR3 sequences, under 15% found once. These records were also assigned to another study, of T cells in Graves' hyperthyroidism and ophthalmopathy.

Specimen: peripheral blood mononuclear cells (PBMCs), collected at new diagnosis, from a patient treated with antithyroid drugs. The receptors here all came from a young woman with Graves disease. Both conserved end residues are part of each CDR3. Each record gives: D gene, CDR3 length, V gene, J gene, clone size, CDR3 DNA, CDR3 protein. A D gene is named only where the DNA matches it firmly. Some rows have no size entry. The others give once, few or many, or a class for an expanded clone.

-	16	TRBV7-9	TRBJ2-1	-	TGTGCCAGCAGCTTAATACAAGGGACGAGAGACAATGGGCAGTTCTTC	CASSLIQGTRDNGQFF
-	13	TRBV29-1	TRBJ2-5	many	TGCAGCGTTTCACAGAGCTTCCAAGAGACCCAGTACTTC	CSVSQSFQETQYF
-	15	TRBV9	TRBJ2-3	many	TGTGCCAGCAGCGTAGTTGGTTCTAGCACAGATACGCAGTATTTT	CASSVVGSSTDTQYF
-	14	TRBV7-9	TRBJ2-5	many	TGTGCCAGCAGCTTATTGGGGGGCGCTGAGACCCAGTACTTC	CASSLLGGAETQYF
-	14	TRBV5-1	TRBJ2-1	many	TGCGCCAGCAGCTTGGGAGGTAGCGGATCTGAGCAGTTCTTC	CASSLGGSGSEQFF
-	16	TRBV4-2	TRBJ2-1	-	TGTGCCAGCAGCCAAGAGTGGCGGAGCTCCTACAATGAGCAGTTCTTC	CASSQEWRSSYNEQFF
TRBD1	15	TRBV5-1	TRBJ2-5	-	TGCGCCAGCAGCTCCTATGGGACAGCCCAAGAGACCCAGTACTTC	CASSSYGTAQETQYF
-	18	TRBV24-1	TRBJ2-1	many	TGTGCCACCAGTGATCCCGGGTTCACGGGCGGGACCTACAATGAGCAGTTCTTC	CATSDPGFTGGTYNEQFF
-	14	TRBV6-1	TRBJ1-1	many	TGTGCCAGCCTTAGGGGCCGGACGGGCACTGAAGCTTTCTTT	CASLRGRTGTEAFF
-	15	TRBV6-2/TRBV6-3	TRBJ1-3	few	TGTGCCAGCAGTTACTCGTCGGCAACTGGAAACACCATATATTTT	CASSYSSATGNTIYF
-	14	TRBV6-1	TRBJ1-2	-	TGTGCCAGCAGTGAATTGAGAGGGAGCGATGGCTACACCTTC	CASSELRGSDGYTF
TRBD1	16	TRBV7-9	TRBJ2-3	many	TGTGCCAGCAGCAAGACAGGGGAGGTCAGCACAGATACGCAGTATTTT	CASSKTGEVSTDTQYF
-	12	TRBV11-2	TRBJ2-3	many	TGTGCCAGCAGTTTAGTAACAGATACGCAGTATTTT	CASSLVTDTQYF
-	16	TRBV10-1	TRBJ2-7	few	TGCGCCAGCAGTGAGGACGGGTCGGAGACAGAGGGAGAGCAGTACTTC	CASSEDGSETEGEQYF
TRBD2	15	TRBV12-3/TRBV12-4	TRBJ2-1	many	TGTGCCAGCAGTTTTGGGACTAGCGGGGACAATGAGCAGTTCTTC	CASSFGTSGDNEQFF
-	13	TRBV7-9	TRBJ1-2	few	TGTGCCAGCAGCTTAGTTGTTGGGGACGACTACACCTTC	CASSLVVGDDYTF